This passage covers 31 T cell receptor beta chains from one sample sequenced in a study of T cell responses to AZD1222 COVID-19 vaccine. Assay: immunoSEQ multiplex PCR; the TCRdb copy retains only in-frame clones and omits some. The table shows under 200,000 clones, with 92% occurring only once. Sequencing was performed on peripheral blood, taken 28 days after the second AZD1222 dose. These receptors were collected from an adult who received the AZD1222 COVID-19 vaccine.

V gene TRBV6-5 combines with J gene TRBJ1-1; TRBD1 is a possible D gene (5 bases). V lost 6 bases, J lost 1 base, and 15 bases lay in between. The CDR3 contains 15 residues. Germline CDR1 reads MNHEY; CDR2 reads SVGAGI. The CDR3 loop is CASSPLGLSNTEAFF. Written as DNA, the CDR3 is TGTGCCAGCAGCCCCCTGGGACTTTCGAACACTGAAGCTTTCTTT.

The chain links TRBV7-9 to TRBJ1-1; no firm D call. The CDR3 extends over 17 amino acids. CDR1 and CDR2 from the germline V gene are SEHNR and FQNEAQ (reference sequence). With 7 bases removed from V and 0 bases from J, the gap between germline ends came to 21 bases. The CDR3 bases are TGTGCCAGCAACAGACGGAACCAAGGTATCATGAACACTGAAGCTTTCTTT. Its translation: CASNRRNQGIMNTEAFF.

The rearrangement uses TRBV7-8 and TRBJ2-7; no clear D gene. Germline V gives CDR1 SGHVS, CDR2 FQNEAQ. V was shortened by 1 base and J by 4 bases, with 11 bases between the two germline ends. This CDR3 is built from 14 residues. CDR3 DNA sequence: TGTGCCAGCAGCTTAGGGGGTCGACCGTACGAGCAGTACTTC. Encoded protein: CASSLGGRPYEQYF.

The V and J genes are TRBV7-2 and TRBJ2-3; TRBD2 agrees at 8 bases. Germline V gene data show CDR1 as SGHTA and CDR2 as FQGNSA. CDR3 size: 14 residues. J was trimmed by 1 base and V by 5 bases; bases with no gene match: 2. The CDR3 nucleotides read TGTGCCAGCAGCCCGGGGGGGCGCACAGATACGCAGTATTTT. Its protein is CASSPGGRTDTQYF.

The chain uses TRBV28 and TRBJ1-4, with unresolved D. CDR3 length: 12 residues. Germline assignment: CDR1 MDHEN and CDR2 SYDVKM. V was shortened by 2 bases and J by 4 bases, with 2 bases between the two germline ends. CDR3 DNA sequence: TGTGCCAGCAGTTTAGTTAATGAAAAACTGTTTTTT. Its protein is CASSLVNEKLFF.

The V gene is TRBV11-2, the J gene TRBJ1-1, with 7 bases identical to TRBD1. This CDR3 contains 14 residues. The V and J ends lost 6 bases and 4 bases, in that order; junction bases with no gene match: 8. Looked up from germline, CDR1 is SGHAT and CDR2 is FQNNGV. Here the CDR3 DNA reads TGTGCCAGCAGTTACCAGGGGGGAGGCACTGAAGCTTTCTTT. This codes for CASSYQGGGTEAFF.

This rearrangement joins TRBV6-5 to TRBJ2-7, with 10 positions matching TRBD2. The V and J ends lost 5 bases and 6 bases, in that order; junction bases with no gene match: 7. Germline CDR1 is MNHEY and CDR2 is SVGAGI. This CDR3 comprises 14 residues. The CDR3 reads CASSPLAGEAEQYF. The CDR3 coding sequence is TGTGCCAGCAGTCCTCTAGCGGGGGAGGCCGAGCAGTACTTC.

V gene TRBV11-2 combines with J gene TRBJ1-1; D remains unclear. Trimming pared 5 bases from V and 3 bases from J, leaving 13 bases between. Per the germline V gene, CDR1 is SGHAT and CDR2 is FQNNGV. CDR3 size: 14 residues. The DNA of the CDR3 is TGTGCCAGCAGCGCCCGGGCTCTACACACTGAAGCTTTCTTT. It yields the protein CASSARALHTEAFF.

The chain couples TRBV2 to TRBJ1-2; D possibly corresponds to TRBD1 (6 bases). Per germline, CDR1 SNHLY and CDR2 FYNNEI. Deletions cut 7 bases from V and 7 bases from J, with 22 bases between. This CDR3 spans 15 amino acids. In DNA, the CDR3 is TGTGCCAGCAAATCGACGACAGGTCCGACTATTGGCTACACCTTC. Protein product: CASKSTTGPTIGYTF.

The genes are TRBV6-1 and TRBJ2-7; 7 positions match TRBD1. This CDR3 comprises 15 residues. The ends lost 2 bases at V and 1 base at J; junction bases unmatched: 5. Germline CDR1 is MNHNS and CDR2 is SASEGT. CDR3 loop: CASSELRQGSYEQYF. The CDR3 coding sequence is TGTGCCAGCAGTGAATTGAGACAGGGATCCTACGAGCAGTACTTC.

The chain employs TRBV11-2 and TRBJ1-3; possibly TRBD1 for D (5 bases). The germline V gene has CDR1 SGHAT and CDR2 FQNNGV. V dropped 2 bases and J dropped 0 bases, with 11 bases sitting between them. This CDR3 is 16 amino acids long. The CDR3 DNA is TGTGCCAGCAGCTTACGAGACAGCAGCTCTGGAAACACCATATATTTT. This encodes CASSLRDSSSGNTIYF. The full variable domain, its missing parts supplied by reference TRBV11-2 and TRBJ1-3, is EAGVAQSPRYKIIEKRQSVAFWCNPISGHATLYWYQQILGQGPKLLIQFQNNGVVDDSQLPKDRFSAERLKGVDSTLKIQPAKLEDSAVYLCASSLRDSSSGNTIYFGEGSWLTVV.

The chain links TRBV3-1 (or the pseudogene TRBV3-2) to TRBJ2-2; tentatively, D is TRBD2 (5 bases). CDR3 length: 16 amino acids. Germline CDR1 LGHDT, CDR2 YNNKEL (reference sequence). The V gene lost 0 bases and the J gene lost 5 bases, with 13 bases spanning the gap. The CDR3 spells CASSQDRHPGTGELFF. In nucleotides, the CDR3 is TGTGCCAGCAGCCAAGACCGACACCCGGGGACCGGGGAGCTGTTTTTT.

The chain has TRBV7-9 and TRBJ1-4; no reliable D call. CDR1 is SEHNR and CDR2 is FQNEAQ in the germline V gene (reference sequence). Trimming cost V 5 bases and J 5 bases, with 12 bases left between them. CDR3 size: 14 residues. CDR3 coding DNA: TGTGCCAGCAGCCGCGATAGAAAAAATGAAAAACTGTTTTTT. As protein: CASSRDRKNEKLFF.

V usage is TRBV7-9 and J usage is TRBJ1-4; D is unclear. The ends were cut back, 5 bases at V and 3 bases at J, with 10 bases in the middle. Germline V CDR1 and CDR2: SEHNR, FQNEAQ (reference sequence). There are 14 residues in the CDR3. The CDR3 loop reads CASSTLSPNEKLFF. CDR3 in DNA: TGTGCCAGCAGCACCTTAAGTCCTAATGAAAAACTGTTTTTT.

Comment on this clone: At one boundary the junction diverges from the germline segment, which might be a read error. The chain recombines TRBV20-1 with TRBJ1-2, with TRBD1 matching 7 bases. Germline values: CDR1 DFQATT, CDR2 SNEGSKA (reference sequence). This CDR3 comprises 9 residues. For the CDR3, the DNA is TGCAGTGCTAGCCTGGGGGACAGCTTC. Residues: CSASLGDSF.

The chain is built from TRBV15 and TRBJ2-2; D perhaps matches TRBD1 (5 bases). V lost 8 bases, J lost 2 bases, and 15 bases lay in between. The CDR3 is made up of 15 amino acids. From germline, CDR1 is LNHNV and CDR2 YYDKDF (reference sequence). CDR3 DNA: TGTGCCACCTCACCAAGGGGTCGAAACACCGGGGAGCTGTTTTTT. Protein sequence: CATSPRGRNTGELFF.

The J gene is TRBJ1-6, the V gene TRBV27, with D maybe TRBD1 (5 bases). From germline, CDR1 is MNHEY and CDR2 SMNVEV (reference sequence). V was cut by 2 bases and J by 6 bases, with 5 bases left in between. This CDR3 is 13 amino acids long. CDR3 nucleotide sequence: TGTGCCAGCAGTTTAGGGGGTAATTCACCCCTCCACTTT. Translating it yields CASSLGGNSPLHF.

This chain uses TRBV6-1 with TRBJ1-2; TRBD1 aligns across 7 bases. The length of the CDR3 is 14 residues. Trimming removed 1 base from V and 8 bases from J; junction bases left unmatched: 7. Germline values: CDR1 MNHNS, CDR2 SASEGT. The CDR3 reads CASSEGFRGGGYTF. The CDR3 DNA sequence: TGTGCCAGCAGTGAAGGATTCAGGGGGGGAGGCTACACCTTC.

The rearrangement links TRBV9 to TRBJ1-2, with D unresolved. Germline CDR1 and CDR2: SGDLS and YYNGEE. The CDR3 spans 14 residues. V dropped 4 bases and J dropped 5 bases, with 15 bases sitting between them. The CDR3 region is CASSLGGVGYGYTF. CDR3 coding DNA: TGTGCCAGCAGCCTCGGCGGGGTCGGGTATGGCTACACCTTC.

Details on this clone: The same CDR3 also results from other DNA sequences found in this sample. The V gene is TRBV5-4, the J gene TRBJ1-3; the D gene is possibly TRBD1 (5 bases). Germline V gene lookup returns CDR1 SGHNT and CDR2 YYREEE (reference sequence). The length of the CDR3 is 14 residues. The V and J ends lost 2 bases and 1 base respectively, with 7 bases between them. As DNA, the CDR3 is TGTGCCAGCAGCTTTTGGGGGTCTGGAAACACCATATATTTT. Translation: CASSFWGSGNTIYF.

This chain connects TRBV30 to TRBJ1-3, with TRBD1 as a possible D gene (5 bases). This CDR3 has 13 amino acids. Germline V gene sequence: CDR1 GTSNPN, CDR2 SVGIG (reference sequence). V was shortened by 3 bases and J by 4 bases, with 10 bases between the two germline ends. In nucleotides, the CDR3 is TGTGCCTGGAGGGGGGGAGCCGGAAACACCATATATTTT. It specifies CAWRGGAGNTIYF.

The chain combines TRBV5-1 with TRBJ1-1; D remains ambiguous. The CDR3 has 16 amino acids. V lost 4 bases and J 0 bases, leaving 16 bases between the germline ends. Germline CDR1 reads SGHRS; CDR2 reads YFSETQ. DNA for the CDR3: TGCGCCAGCAGCGCATCAAGGGCCCAAATGAACACTGAAGCTTTCTTT. It yields the protein CASSASRAQMNTEAFF.

The V gene is TRBV9, the J gene TRBJ2-1, with TRBD2 matching over 10 bases. The CDR3 covers 15 residues. The germline V gene has CDR1 SGDLS and CDR2 YYNGEE. Unmatched junction bases numbered 4, after V lost 0 bases and J lost 7 bases. CDR3 DNA sequence: TGTGCCAGCAGCGTAGTAGCTAGCGGGAGAAATGAGCAGTTCTTC. Its translation is CASSVVASGRNEQFF.

The V gene is TRBV7-2, the J gene TRBJ1-3; D possibly corresponds to TRBD1 (5 bases). Per the germline V gene, CDR1 is SGHTA and CDR2 is FQGNSA. The CDR3 is made up of 16 amino acids. CDR3: CGSSRALSRSGNTIYF. CDR3 coding DNA: TGTGGTTCGAGCAGGGCCCTCTCCCGGTCCGGAAACACCATATATTTT.

CDR3 sequence reads: CASRISFGDYGYTF. The DNA of the CDR3 is TGTGCCAGTCGCATTTCGTTCGGAGACTATGGCTACACCTTC. The V call is TRBV19, the J call TRBJ1-2; D remains ambiguous. Trimming took off 8 bases at V and 3 bases at J, with 16 bases between the two ends. The V gene's germline CDR1 is LNHDA and CDR2 SQIVND (reference sequence). The CDR3 runs to 14 residues. The full variable domain, its missing parts supplied by reference TRBV19 and TRBJ1-2, is DGGITQSPKYLFRKEGQNVTLSCEQNLNHDAMYWYRQDPGQGLRLIYYSQIVNDFQKGDIAEGYSVSREKKESFPLTVTSAQKNPTAFYLCASRISFGDYGYTFGSGTRLTVV.

V and J are TRBV6-1 and TRBJ1-1, with D possibly TRBD1 on 6 matching bases. The CDR3 length is 16 residues. V was shortened by 4 bases and J by 6 bases, with 21 bases between the two germline ends. Germline CDR1 reads MNHNS; CDR2 reads SASEGT. The CDR3 region is CASSGGRRGRRPEAFF. The CDR3 DNA reads as TGTGCCAGCAGTGGGGGGCGAAGGGGCCGGAGGCCTGAAGCTTTCTTT.

The chain links TRBV24-1 to TRBJ1-5, with 9 positions matching TRBD1. The CDR3 contains 16 residues. Germline CDR1 and CDR2: KGHDR and SFDVKD. The junction had 5 bases not matched to a gene; V was cut back by 4 bases and J by 2 bases. The CDR3 DNA sequence: TGTGCCACCAGTGACCCCCGGACAGGGGGCAATCAGCCCCAGCATTTT. Its protein product is CATSDPRTGGNQPQHF.

This chain links TRBV5-6 with TRBJ1-3; 7 bases are shared with TRBD1. V lost 2 bases, J lost 2 bases, and 1 base stayed unmatched. Germline V gene sequence: CDR1 SGHDT, CDR2 YYEEEE. The CDR3 has 14 residues. The CDR3, as DNA: TGTGCCAGCAGCTTAGGACAGGCTGGAAACACCATATATTTT. The encoded protein is CASSLGQAGNTIYF.

The chain has TRBV24-1 and TRBJ1-2, with D hard to call. V lost 6 bases and J lost 8, with 12 bases in between. CDR1 KGHDR and CDR2 SFDVKD come from the germline V gene. The CDR3 sequence is 12 residues long. The CDR3 is CATSLIVGGYTF. As DNA, the CDR3 is TGTGCCACCAGTCTCATCGTGGGCGGCTACACCTTC.

The V call is TRBV24-1, the J call TRBJ2-1; TRBD2 matches 8 bases. CDR1 is KGHDR, CDR2 SFDVKD, per germline. Trimming took 3 bases from V and 5 from J; bases not matched to a gene: 11. CDR3 length equals 17 residues. In DNA form, the CDR3 reads TGTGCCACCAGTGATCTTCCTCGAGCGGGGGTTCACAATGAGCAGTTCTTC. It encodes CATSDLPRAGVHNEQFF.

This clone was seen only a few times. This chain uses TRBV6-4 with TRBJ2-2; 12 nucleotides line up with TRBD1. CDR3 length equals 15 residues. Germline V gene sequence: CDR1 MRHNA, CDR2 SNTAGT. J gave up 6 bases and V 2 bases, and 1 base lay outside the gene matches. The CDR3 DNA reads as TGTGCCAGCAGTGACGGGACAGGGGGCTCCGGGGAGCTGTTTTTT. This encodes CASSDGTGGSGELFF.